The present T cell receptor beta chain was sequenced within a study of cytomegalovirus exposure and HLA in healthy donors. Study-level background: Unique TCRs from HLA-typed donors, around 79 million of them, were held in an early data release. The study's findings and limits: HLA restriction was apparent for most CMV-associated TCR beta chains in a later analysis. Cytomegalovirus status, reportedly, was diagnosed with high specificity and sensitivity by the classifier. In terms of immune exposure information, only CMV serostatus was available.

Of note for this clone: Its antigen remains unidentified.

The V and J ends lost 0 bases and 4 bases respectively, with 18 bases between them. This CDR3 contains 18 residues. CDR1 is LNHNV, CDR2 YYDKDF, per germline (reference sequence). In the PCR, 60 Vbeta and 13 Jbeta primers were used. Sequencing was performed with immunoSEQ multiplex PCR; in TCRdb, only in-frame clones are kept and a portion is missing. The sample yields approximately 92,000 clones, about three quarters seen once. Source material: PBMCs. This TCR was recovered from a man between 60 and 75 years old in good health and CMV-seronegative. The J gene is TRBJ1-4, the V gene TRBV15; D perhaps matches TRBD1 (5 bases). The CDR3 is CATSRDAVRGGFNEKLFF. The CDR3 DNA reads TGTGCCACCAGCAGAGATGCGGTTAGGGGCGGATTTAATGAAAAACTGTTTTTT.